This T cell receptor beta chain stems from a study of beta chain features in type 1 diabetes. General study points: For Type 1 diabetes patients, all four CD4+ subsets carried TCRB CDR3s that were moderately but significantly shorter. At VDJ recombination sites, type 1 diabetes patients had fewer insertions and more deleted nucleotides. Within the patient group, naive, central memory and Treg TCRB repertoires appeared more similar to each other than within healthy donors.

As for this clone: Its antigen is undetermined.

All of the sorted populations showed purity greater than 95%. The CDR3 loop spans 12 amino acids. Trimming removed 2 bases from V and 8 bases from J, with 12 bases in between. Germline V lookup: CDR1 GTSNPN, CDR2 SVGIG (reference sequence). As every portion of the isolated RNA was reverse transcribed, the sequencing read expressed TCRB transcripts. TCRdb's copy holds only in-frame clones and misses some; the assay was immunoSEQ multiplex PCR. The table records roughly 730,000 clones, around 15% of them present only once. V usage is TRBV30 and J usage is TRBJ1-1, with D hard to call. This clonotype was obtained from a man between 18 and 29 years old with type 1 diabetes. Source material: naive CD4+ T cells from blood. This chain's CDR3 is CAWSSAPPEAFF. The CDR3 coding sequence is TGTGCCTGGAGTAGTGCTCCCCCAGAAGCTTTCTTT.